The 22 T cell receptor beta chains listed next were all sequenced from one sample in a study of cytomegalovirus exposure and HLA in healthy donors. Primers for the PCR totalled 60 Vbeta and 13 Jbeta. TCRdb's copy holds only in-frame clones and misses some; the assay was immunoSEQ multiplex PCR. This sample's table has about 88,000 clones. Sequences were obtained from PBMCs. The receptors derive from a girl aged 5 to 17 in good health and CMV-seropositive.

Worth noting for this clone: The junction and the germline gene differ at one end; a read error may be behind it. The chain combines TRBV27 with TRBJ2-1; perhaps TRBD1 as D (6 bases). The CDR3 covers 13 residues. Germline loops: CDR1 MNHEY, CDR2 SMNVEV (reference sequence). This CDR3 reads CASRQGSDNEQFF. The CDR3 DNA reads as TGTGCCAGCAGACAGGGCTCCGACAATGAGCAGTTCTTC.

The chain links TRBV2 to TRBJ2-7; D gene uncertain. This CDR3 is 13 amino acids long. The germline gives CDR1 SNHLY, CDR2 FYNNEI. V was trimmed by 0 bases and J by 3 bases, leaving 6 bases between them. CDR3 sequence: CASSEAIYYEQYV. The CDR3 bases are TGTGCCAGCAGTGAAGCTATTTACTACGAGCAGTACGTC.

The gene calls are TRBV7-3 and TRBJ1-5, with D possibly matching TRBD1 (5 bases). Germline V gene data show CDR1 as SGHTA and CDR2 as FQGTGA. V lost 2 bases and J 2 bases, leaving 16 bases between the germline ends. CDR3 length: 17 residues. The CDR3 sequence: CASSLRSPDSGNQPQHF. The CDR3 DNA follows: TGTGCCAGCAGCTTACGATCCCCCGACAGCGGCAATCAGCCCCAGCATTTT.

The chain links TRBV10-3 to TRBJ1-5; 8 bases match TRBD1. The germline CDR1 and CDR2 sequences are ENHRY and SYGVKD. The CDR3 contains 14 residues. V shed 2 bases, J shed 5 bases, and the junction held 2 bases outside the gene matches. The CDR3 sequence is CAISEDRGYQPQHF. CDR3 DNA: TGTGCCATCAGTGAGGACAGGGGATATCAGCCCCAGCATTTT.

The chain has TRBV5-8 and TRBJ1-6; maybe TRBD1 (6 bases). This CDR3 has 17 amino acids. Per the germline V gene, CDR1 is SGHTS and CDR2 is YDEGEE. With 3 bases removed from V and 10 bases from J, the gap between germline ends came to 23 bases. CDR3 amino acids: CASSSEGQLSRGSPLHF. The CDR3 DNA is TGTGCCAGCAGCTCCGAAGGACAGCTCTCTAGGGGCTCACCCCTCCACTTT.

This chain links TRBV10-3 with TRBJ1-6, with a possible D match to TRBD1 (6 bases). The V end lost 3 bases, the J end lost 6 bases, and 12 bases lay between the germline ends. The CDR3 runs 15 residues. Germline CDR1 ENHRY, CDR2 SYGVKD. For the CDR3, the DNA is TGTGCCATCAGTGAACAGGACAGATCTAATTCACCCCTCCACTTT. It codes for CAISEQDRSNSPLHF.

The rearrangement links TRBV6-1 to TRBJ1-1; 7 bases line up with TRBD1. Germline V gene lookup returns CDR1 MNHNS and CDR2 SASEGT. Trimming cost V 3 bases and J 0 bases; bases outside gene matches: 4. The CDR3 extends over 15 amino acids. Here the CDR3 reads CASSDRDSLNTEAFF. Here the CDR3 DNA reads TGTGCCAGCAGTGACCGGGACAGCCTGAACACTGAAGCTTTCTTT.

The chain couples TRBV7-3 to TRBJ2-7; D is unresolved. Germline V lookup: CDR1 SGHTA, CDR2 FQGTGA. The CDR3 totals 11 residues. The germline V and J ends were trimmed by 7 bases and 4 bases, with 8 bases remaining between them. The DNA of the CDR3 is TGTGCCAGCAACCCCGGGTACGAGCAGTACGTC. This encodes CASNPGYEQYV.

The chain employs TRBV4-1 and TRBJ1-5; weak D call: TRBD1 (6 bases). From germline, CDR1 is MGHRA and CDR2 YSYEKL. CDR3 length: 14 residues. With 4 bases removed from V and 11 bases from J, the gap between germline ends came to 18 bases. DNA of the CDR3: TGCGCCAGCAGCCCGGGCCCCCGGGACATATCCCAGCATTTT. The encoded protein is CASSPGPRDISQHF.

V is TRBV9 and J is TRBJ2-6; 10 bases line up with TRBD2. The CDR3 contains 21 residues. CDR1 is SGDLS, CDR2 YYNGEE, per germline. V dropped 2 bases and J dropped 2; count of bases not matched to a gene: 16. CDR3 coding DNA: TGTGCCAGCAGCGTCTCCATATCTAGCGGGGGATCCCCCGCTGGGGCCAACGTCCTGACTTTC. Protein sequence: CASSVSISSGGSPAGANVLTF. Full variable domain (remainder filled in from reference TRBV9 and TRBJ2-6): DSGVTQTPKHLITATGQRVTLRCSPRSGDLSVYWYQQSLDQGLQFLIQYYNGEERAKGNILERFSAQQFPDLHSELNLSSLELGDSALYFCASSVSISSGGSPAGANVLTFGAGSRLTVL.

The V call is TRBV6-1, the J call TRBJ1-3; weak D call: TRBD1 (6 bases). This CDR3 comprises 15 residues. Per germline, CDR1 MNHNS and CDR2 SASEGT. V was trimmed by 5 bases and J by 4 bases, leaving 15 bases between them. CDR3 protein: CASSPGKGHGNTIYF. The CDR3 DNA reads as TGTGCCAGCAGTCCGGGGAAGGGACACGGAAACACCATATATTTT.

The chain carries TRBV4-3 and TRBJ1-1, with 8 positions matching TRBD1. The germline V gene has CDR1 LGHNA and CDR2 YSLEER. The CDR3 contains 16 residues. With V trimmed by 0 bases and J by 5 bases, 8 bases remained unmatched. CDR3: CASSQDRVQGATEAFF. For the CDR3, the DNA is TGCGCCAGCAGCCAAGATAGGGTCCAGGGGGCGACTGAAGCTTTCTTT.

V and J are TRBV6-5 and TRBJ2-7; D may be TRBD2 (5 bases). The CDR3 length is 15 residues. Per the germline V gene, CDR1 is MNHEY and CDR2 is SVGAGI. Trimming removed 4 bases from V and 1 base from J, with 14 bases in between. The CDR3 is CASSSWAGGSYEQYF. As DNA, the CDR3 is TGTGCCAGCAGTTCTTGGGCGGGCGGATCCTACGAGCAGTACTTC.

V is TRBV6-1 and J is TRBJ1-6, with D hard to call. The CDR3 is 11 amino acids. The V end was cut by 4 bases, the J end by 13 bases, with 8 bases between. Germline loops: CDR1 MNHNS, CDR2 SASEGT. Here the CDR3 DNA reads TGTGCCAGCAGTGGCGATTGGCCCCTCCACTTT. Its protein is CASSGDWPLHF.

The V gene is TRBV4-3, the J gene TRBJ1-1; D gene unclear. From germline, CDR1 is LGHNA and CDR2 YSLEER. Trimming pared 2 bases from V and 0 bases from J, leaving 4 bases between. The CDR3 is 13 amino acids. The CDR3 region is CASSQQVNTEAFF. The CDR3 DNA sequence: TGCGCCAGCAGCCAACAGGTGAACACTGAAGCTTTCTTT.

This CDR3 is CASSLGQGGAEKLFF. DNA for the CDR3: TGTGCCAGCAGCTTGGGACAGGGGGGGGCTGAAAAACTGTTTTTT. V and J are TRBV5-6 and TRBJ1-4, with TRBD1 matching over 9 bases. With V trimmed by 0 bases and J by 7 bases, 4 bases remained unmatched. This CDR3 is built from 15 residues. Germline V gives CDR1 SGHDT, CDR2 YYEEEE.

CDR3: CASSLFDRGVSGANVLTF. The CDR3 nucleotides read TGTGCCAGCAGCTTGTTTGACAGGGGAGTATCTGGGGCCAACGTCCTGACTTTC. The V and J genes are TRBV5-4 and TRBJ2-6; TRBD1 matches 8 bases. This CDR3 spans 18 amino acids. Unmatched junction bases numbered 7, after V lost 1 base and J lost 1 base. CDR1 SGHNT and CDR2 YYREEE come from the germline V gene (reference sequence). The full variable domain, completed using reference TRBV5-4 and TRBJ2-6, is ETGVTQSPTHLIKTRGQQVTLRCSSQSGHNTVSWYQQALGQGPQFIFQYYREEENGRGNFPPRFSGLQFPNYSSELNVNALELDDSALYLCASSLFDRGVSGANVLTFGAGSRLTVL.

This chain uses TRBV4-1 with TRBJ2-2; tentative D call: TRBD2 (5 bases). The CDR3 runs to 16 residues. V lost 1 base and J 5 bases, leaving 14 bases between the germline ends. CDR1 and CDR2 from the germline V gene are MGHRA and YSYEKL. DNA of the CDR3: TGCGCCAGCAGCCAAGCGGGCCCGGGGAGAACCGGGGAGCTGTTTTTT. This gives the protein CASSQAGPGRTGELFF.

The chain carries TRBV4-3 and TRBJ1-2; the D is unclear. Trimming stripped 0 bases from V and 6 bases from J, with 8 bases between. This CDR3 contains 13 residues. Germline V gene lookup returns CDR1 LGHNA and CDR2 YSLEER. The CDR3 DNA reads as TGCGCCAGCAGCCAAGAGTACAGCCATGGCTACACCTTC. This codes for CASSQEYSHGYTF.

The CDR3 reads CASSFPGGGYTF. CDR3 in DNA: TGTGCCAGCAGCTTCCCGGGCGGGGGCTACACCTTC. This chain connects TRBV7-2 to TRBJ1-2; no definite D call. The CDR3 is made up of 12 amino acids. Between the trimmed V and J ends, which lost 3 bases and 8 bases, there was a span of 10 bases. Per germline, CDR1 SGHTA and CDR2 FQGNSA.

Turning to this clone: Other DNA sequences in the sample encode the same CDR3. V is TRBV29-1 and J is TRBJ2-5; 8 positions agree with TRBD1. The V segment lost 6 bases and the J segment 5 bases; nucleotides outside the gene matches: 5. Germline V gives CDR1 SQVTM, CDR2 ANQGSEA. This CDR3 is 12 amino acids long. The CDR3 region is CSVDRARETQYF. The DNA for the CDR3 is TGCAGCGTGGACAGGGCTAGGGAGACCCAGTACTTC. Together with reference TRBV29-1 and TRBJ2-5, the CDR3 gives the full variable domain: SAVISQKPSRDICQRGTSLTIQCQVDSQVTMMFWYRQQPGQSLTLIATANQGSEATYESGFVIDKFPISRPNLTFSTLTVSNMSPEDSSIYLCSVDRARETQYFGPGTRLLVL.

The rearrangement links TRBV4-3 to TRBJ2-7; D perhaps matches TRBD1 (5 bases). The CDR3 has 13 residues. The germline CDR1 and CDR2 sequences are LGHNA and YSLEER. V lost 0 bases to trimming and J lost 6 bases, with 9 bases between them. In nucleotides, the CDR3 is TGCGCCAGCAGCCAAGACGGACAAAGCGAGCAGTACTTC. As protein: CASSQDGQSEQYF.